This entry describes one T cell receptor beta chain. Its specificity is unknown. These data are taken from a study of cytomegalovirus exposure and HLA in healthy donors. Study context: Approximately 80 million unique TCRs, all from HLA-typed donors, were included in an early release of the data.

Study-wide results and caveats: The authors assumed roughly uniform sequencing depth across donors for presence/absence analyses.

The PCR had 60 Vbeta and 13 Jbeta primers. The table came from immunoSEQ multiplex PCR; TCRdb's copy has only in-frame clones and leaves some out. The sample consists of roughly 150,000 clones, 75% of them appearing once. Trimming removed 0 bases from V and 1 base from J, with 9 bases in between. CDR3 length equals 15 residues. The germline V gene encodes CDR1 SNHLY and CDR2 FYNNEI. V and J are TRBV2 and TRBJ2-5, with D possibly matching TRBD2 (5 bases). Sequences were obtained from PBMCs. The origin of this receptor is a man between 18 and 35 years old in good health and CMV-seropositive. The CDR3 DNA follows: TGTGCCAGCAGTGAAGCGGGAGCTATCCAAGAGACCCAGTACTTC. This gives the protein CASSEAGAIQETQYF.